The T cell receptor (beta chain) under discussion was sequenced for a study of read filtering for tumor transcriptome and immune sequencing (dated by TCRdb to the early 2020s). For the wider study: The cohort had about 17 male and more than 12 female patients with a mean age of around 66 years, ranging from about 47 to 90. One main goal was a read-filtering strategy for immune repertoire data, in particular deciding whether clonotypes backed by only one read should be removed. The study compared TCR repertoires from targeted immune repertoire sequencing and bulk whole-transcriptome sequencing run on the same bone marrow samples. By revised international staging, eight or nine patients were R-ISS I, 15 to 20 were R-ISS II and over five were R-ISS III. After DNase treatment, whole-transcriptome libraries were prepared using the TruSeq RNA Access Library Prep Kit. Per sample, about 4.05 to 11 million TCR-region mapped reads were obtained with IR-seq, compared with only roughly 80 to 1,300 with RNA-seq.

The paper as a whole reports these results and caveats: Single-read clonotypes made up 80% to 90% of clonotypes but only around 4% of total reads in IR-seq, compared with about 77% of clonotypes and roughly 49% of reads in RNA-seq. Compared with RNA-seq, IR-seq captured clonotypes at much greater depth and more reliably, and a smaller IR-seq throughput was enough to identify most of the shared clonotypes. The sorted CD138-negative fraction was not purified T cells but a mixed bone marrow immune population. When single-read clonotypes were removed, the proportions of shared clonotypes in IR-seq and RNA-seq correlated more strongly.

The table lists this clonotype with many counts. Its specific antigen is unknown. No base quality information exists; no much larger clone differs at one position. TCR libraries were built from 400 ng RNA with the Immunoverse kit, using molecular barcoded adaptors covering alpha/delta and beta/gamma chains. TCR library preparation used the same RNA that went into transcriptome sequencing. Sequencing of TCR libraries was carried out on an Illumina HiSeq 4000 with 2 x 150 cycles. As for the authors' bioinformatics: MiXCR aligned TCR reads to human V, D, J and C references and assembled the aligned reads into CDR3 clonotypes, with quality filtering and error correction included. The tcR package in R was used for analysis of clonotype counts and gene usage diversity. For inspection of raw mapping reads, RNA-seq reads were mapped by STAR aligner version 2.5.3a onto GRCh37 of the human genome. To test how sequencing depth affects detected clonotypes, IR-seq fastq files were randomly downsampled with Seqtk 1.3. TCRdb ran its own pipeline on the public reads, namely fastp trimming at Q25 and MiXCR clone calling, and kept in-frame beta chains. Rows matching on CDR3 protein sequence are summarized as one entry with the most common DNA and genes. V and J calls and clone size were set by TCRdb, not the authors. The sample yields 85,000 or so distinct CDR3 sequences; roughly an eighth were counted once. The ten top clones hold 14% to 15% of the sample.

Every patient had bone marrow sampled at the time of active disease. Isolation of bone marrow mononuclear cells was performed by Ficoll-Hypaque density gradient centrifugation. Myeloma plasma cells were removed and CD138-negative cells were obtained by negative selection following labeling with CD138 magnetic microbeads on a MACS separator. Flow cytometry with CD138 antibodies on an Attune NxT was used to check how pure the isolated cells were. TRIzol reagent was used to extract total RNA, and a NanoDrop spectrophotometer was used to quantify the extracted RNA. Paired RNA-seq and IR-seq were performed on the CD138-negative bone marrow sample of each patient. The sample comprised a population of CD138-negative cells sorted from bone marrow. Interpreted using the paper, the cell subset or site label stands for: bone marrow mononuclear cells depleted of CD138+ plasma/myeloma cells by negative magnetic selection. The TCR originated in a donor at least 40 years old with multiple myeloma.

The CDR3 region has the sequence CASRTGAQPQHF. The DNA sequence is TGTGCCAGCAGGACAGGGGCCCAGCCCCAGCATTTT. This chain joins TRBV6-2 or TRBV6-3 to TRBJ1-5; 8 junctional bases match TRBD1. V trim: 6 bases; J trim: 7 bases; unmatched bases: 2. For CDR1 and CDR2, the germline V gene lists MNHEY and SVGEGT. The CDR3 contains 12 residues, cysteine and phenylalanine counted. Only CDR3 DNA is held: 36 bases, read in frame from base 1.